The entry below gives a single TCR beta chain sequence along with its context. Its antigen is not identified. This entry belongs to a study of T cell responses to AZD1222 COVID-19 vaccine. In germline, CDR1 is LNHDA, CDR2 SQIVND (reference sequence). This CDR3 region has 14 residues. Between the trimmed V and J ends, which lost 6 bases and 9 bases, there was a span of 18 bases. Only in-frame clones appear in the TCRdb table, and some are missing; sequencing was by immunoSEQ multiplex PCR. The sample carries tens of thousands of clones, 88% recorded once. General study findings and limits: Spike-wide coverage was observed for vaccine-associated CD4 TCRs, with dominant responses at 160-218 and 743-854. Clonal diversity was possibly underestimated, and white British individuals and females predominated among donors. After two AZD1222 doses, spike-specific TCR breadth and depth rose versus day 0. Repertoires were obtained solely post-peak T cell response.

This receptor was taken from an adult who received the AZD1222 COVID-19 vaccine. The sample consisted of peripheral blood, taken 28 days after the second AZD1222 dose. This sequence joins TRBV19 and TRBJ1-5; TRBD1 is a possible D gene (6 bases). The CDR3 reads CASRTGQGQGPQHF. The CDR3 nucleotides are TGTGCCAGTAGAACGGGACAAGGACAAGGGCCCCAGCATTTT.